This T cell receptor beta chain was sequenced during a study of control samples from healthy donors and cancer patients. Assay used: immunoSEQ multiplex PCR; TCRdb lists only in-frame clones, some missing. Here the sample spans more than 100,000 clones, around 93% being singletons. Trimming removed 8 bases at V and 6 bases at J, with 10 bases between. The CDR3 consists of 11 residues. The gene calls are TRBV12-3 or TRBV12-4 and TRBJ1-2; no reliable D call. This TCR derives from a young man in good health. Sequencing was done on a sample of blood. CDR3 nucleotide sequence: TGTGCCAGCTCGGTAGGAAATGGCTACACCTTC. Its translation: CASSVGNGYTF.